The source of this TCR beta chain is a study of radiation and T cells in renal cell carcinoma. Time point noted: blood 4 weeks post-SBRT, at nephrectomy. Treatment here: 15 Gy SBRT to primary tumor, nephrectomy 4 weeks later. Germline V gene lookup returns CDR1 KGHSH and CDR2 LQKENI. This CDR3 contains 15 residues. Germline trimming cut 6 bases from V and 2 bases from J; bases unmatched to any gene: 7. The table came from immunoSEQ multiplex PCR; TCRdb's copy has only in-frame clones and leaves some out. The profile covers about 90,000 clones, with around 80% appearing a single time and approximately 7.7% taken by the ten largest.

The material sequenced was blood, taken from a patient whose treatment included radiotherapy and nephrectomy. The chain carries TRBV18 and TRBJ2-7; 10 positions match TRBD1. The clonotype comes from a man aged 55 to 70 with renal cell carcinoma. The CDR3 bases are TGTGCCAGCTCCCTTGGACAGGGGGTTGCCTACGAGCAGTACTTC. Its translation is CASSLGQGVAYEQYF. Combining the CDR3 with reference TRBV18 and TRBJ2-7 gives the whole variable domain NAGVMQNPRHLVRRRGQEARLRCSPMKGHSHVYWYRQLPEEGLKFMVYLQKENIIDESGMPKERFSAEFPKEGPSILRIQQVVRGDSAAYFCASSLGQGVAYEQYFGPGTRLTVT.